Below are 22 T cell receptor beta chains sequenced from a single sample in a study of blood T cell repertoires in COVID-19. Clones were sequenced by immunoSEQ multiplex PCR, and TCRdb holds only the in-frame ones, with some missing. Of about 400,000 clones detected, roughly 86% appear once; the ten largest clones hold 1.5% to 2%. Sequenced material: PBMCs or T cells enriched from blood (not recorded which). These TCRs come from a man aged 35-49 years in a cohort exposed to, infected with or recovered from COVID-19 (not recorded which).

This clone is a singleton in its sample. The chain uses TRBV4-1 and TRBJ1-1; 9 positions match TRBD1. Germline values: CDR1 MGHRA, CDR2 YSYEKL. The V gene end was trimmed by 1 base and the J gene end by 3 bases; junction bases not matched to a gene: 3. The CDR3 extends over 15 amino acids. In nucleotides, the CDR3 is TGCGCCAGCAGCCAAGCGGGACAGGGAGACACTGAAGCTTTCTTT. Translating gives CASSQAGQGDTEAFF.

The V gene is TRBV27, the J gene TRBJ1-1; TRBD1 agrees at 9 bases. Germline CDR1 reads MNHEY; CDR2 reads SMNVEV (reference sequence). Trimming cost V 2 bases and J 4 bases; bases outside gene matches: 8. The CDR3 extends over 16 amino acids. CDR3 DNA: TGTGCCAGCAGTTTAGGCGGGACAGGGTATCTCACTGAAGCTTTCTTT. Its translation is CASSLGGTGYLTEAFF.

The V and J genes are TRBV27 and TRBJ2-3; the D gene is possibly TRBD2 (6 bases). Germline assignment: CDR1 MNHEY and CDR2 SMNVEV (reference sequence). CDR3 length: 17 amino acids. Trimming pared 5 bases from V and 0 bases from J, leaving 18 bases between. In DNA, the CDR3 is TGTGCCAGCAGTAGATCCGGGACCGCGGGGAGCACAGATACGCAGTATTTT. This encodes CASSRSGTAGSTDTQYF.

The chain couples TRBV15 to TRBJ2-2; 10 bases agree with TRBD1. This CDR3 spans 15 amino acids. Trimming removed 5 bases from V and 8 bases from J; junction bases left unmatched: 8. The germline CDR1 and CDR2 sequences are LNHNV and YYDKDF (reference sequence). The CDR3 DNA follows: TGTGCCACCAGCTTGCGAGACAGGGGGCTTGGGGAGCTGTTTTTT. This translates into CATSLRDRGLGELFF.

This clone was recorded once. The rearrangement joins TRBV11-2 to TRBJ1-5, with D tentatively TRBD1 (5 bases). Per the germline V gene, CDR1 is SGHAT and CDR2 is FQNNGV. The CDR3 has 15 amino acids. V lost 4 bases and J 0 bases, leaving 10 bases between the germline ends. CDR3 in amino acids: CASSSTGHSNQPQHF. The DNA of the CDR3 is TGTGCCAGCAGCTCTACAGGACATAGCAATCAGCCCCAGCATTTT.

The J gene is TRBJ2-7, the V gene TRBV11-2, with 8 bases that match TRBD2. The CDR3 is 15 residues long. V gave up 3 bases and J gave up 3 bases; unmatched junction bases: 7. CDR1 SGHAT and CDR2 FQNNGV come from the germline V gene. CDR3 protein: CASSLGLAGNYEQYF. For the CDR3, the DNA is TGTGCCAGCAGCTTGGGGCTAGCGGGCAACTACGAGCAGTACTTC. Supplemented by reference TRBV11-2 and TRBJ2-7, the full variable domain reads EAGVAQSPRYKIIEKRQSVAFWCNPISGHATLYWYQQILGQGPKLLIQFQNNGVVDDSQLPKDRFSAERLKGVDSTLKIQPAKLEDSAVYLCASSLGLAGNYEQYFGPGTRLTVT.

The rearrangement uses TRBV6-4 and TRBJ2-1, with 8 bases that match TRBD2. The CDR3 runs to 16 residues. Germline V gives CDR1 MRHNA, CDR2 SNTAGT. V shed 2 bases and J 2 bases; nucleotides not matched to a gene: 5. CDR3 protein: CASSDGGLGAYNEQFF. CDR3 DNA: TGTGCCAGCAGTGACGGGGGACTAGGAGCCTACAATGAGCAGTTCTTC.

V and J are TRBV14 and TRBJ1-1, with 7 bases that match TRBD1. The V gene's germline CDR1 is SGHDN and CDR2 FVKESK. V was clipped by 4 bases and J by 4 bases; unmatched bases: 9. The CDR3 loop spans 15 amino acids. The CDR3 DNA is TGTGCCAGCAGCCGCTGGAGGGGACAGCTCACTGAAGCTTTCTTT. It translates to CASSRWRGQLTEAFF.

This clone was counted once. CDR3 nucleotides: TGCAGTGCTAGTCGAGTCGGTTCGGGAAACACCATATATTTT. Translated: CSASRVGSGNTIYF. The chain links TRBV20-1 to TRBJ1-3; D remains unclear. The CDR3 has 14 amino acids. Trimming cost V 3 bases and J 4 bases, with 13 bases left between them. Germline V lookup: CDR1 DFQATT, CDR2 SNEGSKA (reference sequence).

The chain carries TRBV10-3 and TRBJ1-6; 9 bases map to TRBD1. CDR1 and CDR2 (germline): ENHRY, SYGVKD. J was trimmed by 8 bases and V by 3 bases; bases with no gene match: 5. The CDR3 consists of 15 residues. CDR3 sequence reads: CAISDQRTGDSPLHF. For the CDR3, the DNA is TGTGCCATCAGTGACCAACGGACAGGGGATTCACCCCTCCACTTT.

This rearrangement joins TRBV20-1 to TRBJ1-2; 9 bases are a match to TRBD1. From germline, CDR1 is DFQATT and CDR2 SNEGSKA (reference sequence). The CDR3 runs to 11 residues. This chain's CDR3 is CIGTGNYGYTF. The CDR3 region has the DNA TGCATAGGGACAGGGAACTATGGCTACACCTTC.

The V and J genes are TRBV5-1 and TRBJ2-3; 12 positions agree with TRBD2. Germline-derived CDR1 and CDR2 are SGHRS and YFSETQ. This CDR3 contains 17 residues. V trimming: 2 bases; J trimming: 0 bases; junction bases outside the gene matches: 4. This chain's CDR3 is CASSLPGTSGSTDTQYF. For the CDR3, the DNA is TGCGCCAGCAGCTTACCTGGGACTAGCGGGAGCACAGATACGCAGTATTTT.

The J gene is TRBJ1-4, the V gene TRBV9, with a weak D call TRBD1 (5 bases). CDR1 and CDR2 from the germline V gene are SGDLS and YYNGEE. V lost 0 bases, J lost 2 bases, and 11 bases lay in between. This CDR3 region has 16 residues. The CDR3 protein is CASSVASRATNEKLFF. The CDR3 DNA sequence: TGTGCCAGCAGCGTAGCGTCCAGGGCGACTAATGAAAAACTGTTTTTT.

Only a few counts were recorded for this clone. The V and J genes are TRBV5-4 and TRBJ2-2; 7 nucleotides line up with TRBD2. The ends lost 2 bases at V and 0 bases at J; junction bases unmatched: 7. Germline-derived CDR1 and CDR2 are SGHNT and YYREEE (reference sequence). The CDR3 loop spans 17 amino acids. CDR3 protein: CASSFPASGSNTGELFF. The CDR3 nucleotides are TGTGCCAGCAGCTTTCCGGCTAGCGGATCGAACACCGGGGAGCTGTTTTTT.

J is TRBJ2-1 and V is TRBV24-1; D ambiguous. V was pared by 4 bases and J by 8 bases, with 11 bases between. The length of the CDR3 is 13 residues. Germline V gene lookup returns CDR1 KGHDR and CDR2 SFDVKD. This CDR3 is CATSEPNTDEQFF. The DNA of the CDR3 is TGTGCCACCAGTGAGCCGAACACCGATGAGCAGTTCTTC.

CDR3 protein: CASSLALYNEQFF. CDR3 DNA sequence: TGTGCCAGCAGCTTGGCCTTGTACAATGAGCAGTTCTTC. The rearrangement joins TRBV5-6 to TRBJ2-1; D is undetermined. The CDR3 sequence is 13 residues long. The germline V and J ends were trimmed by 0 bases and 4 bases, with 5 bases remaining between them. Germline lookup yields CDR1 SGHDT and CDR2 YYEEEE.

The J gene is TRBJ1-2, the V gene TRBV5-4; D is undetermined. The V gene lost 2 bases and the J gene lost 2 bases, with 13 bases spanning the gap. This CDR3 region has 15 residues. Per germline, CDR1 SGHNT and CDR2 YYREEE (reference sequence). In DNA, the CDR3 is TGTGCCAGCAGCTTAAGAATCATAGAGAACTATGGCTACACCTTC. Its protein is CASSLRIIENYGYTF.

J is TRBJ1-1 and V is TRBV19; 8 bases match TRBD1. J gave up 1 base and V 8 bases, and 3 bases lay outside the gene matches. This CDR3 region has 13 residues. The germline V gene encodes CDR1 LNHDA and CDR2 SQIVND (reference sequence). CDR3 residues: CASGDRPNTEAFF. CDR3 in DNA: TGTGCCAGTGGGGACAGGCCGAACACTGAAGCTTTCTTT.

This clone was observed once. CDR3 loop: CASSSGTINNEQFF. CDR3 DNA sequence: TGCGCCAGCAGCTCCGGGACTATCAACAATGAGCAGTTCTTC. V usage is TRBV5-1 and J usage is TRBJ2-1; 7 bases fit TRBD2. Germline CDR1 is SGHRS and CDR2 is YFSETQ. Germline trimming cut 3 bases from V and 5 bases from J; bases unmatched to any gene: 5. The CDR3 totals 14 residues.

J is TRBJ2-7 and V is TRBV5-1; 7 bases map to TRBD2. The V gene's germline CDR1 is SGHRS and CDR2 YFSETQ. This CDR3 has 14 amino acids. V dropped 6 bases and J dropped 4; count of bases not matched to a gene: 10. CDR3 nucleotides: TGCGCCAGCACCCGGGGGGACCTCGAGTACGAGCAGTACTTC. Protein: CASTRGDLEYEQYF.

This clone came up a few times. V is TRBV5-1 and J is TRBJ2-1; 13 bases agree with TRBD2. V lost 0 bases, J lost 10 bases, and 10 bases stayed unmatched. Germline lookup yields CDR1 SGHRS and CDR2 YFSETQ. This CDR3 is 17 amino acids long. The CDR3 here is CASSLAGTSGILEEQFF. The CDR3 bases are TGCGCCAGCAGCTTGGCCGGGACTAGCGGGATTCTTGAGGAGCAGTTCTTC.

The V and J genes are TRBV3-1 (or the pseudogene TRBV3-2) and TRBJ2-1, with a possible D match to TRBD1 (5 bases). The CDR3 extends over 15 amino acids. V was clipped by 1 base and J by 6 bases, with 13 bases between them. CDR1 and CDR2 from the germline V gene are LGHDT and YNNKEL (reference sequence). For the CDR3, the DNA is TGTGCCAGCAGCCAAGGGGGCTTTAATCGCAATGAGCAGTTCTTC. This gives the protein CASSQGGFNRNEQFF.